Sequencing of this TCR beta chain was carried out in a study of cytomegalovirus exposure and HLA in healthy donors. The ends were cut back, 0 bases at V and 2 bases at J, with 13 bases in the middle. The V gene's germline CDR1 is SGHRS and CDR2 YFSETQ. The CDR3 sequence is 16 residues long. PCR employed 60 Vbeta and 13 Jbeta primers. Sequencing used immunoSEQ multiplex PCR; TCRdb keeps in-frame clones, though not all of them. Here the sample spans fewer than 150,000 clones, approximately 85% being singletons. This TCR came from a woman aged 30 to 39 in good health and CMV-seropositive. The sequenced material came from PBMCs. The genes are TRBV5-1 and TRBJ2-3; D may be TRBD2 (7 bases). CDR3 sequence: CASSLAVGGVTDTQYF. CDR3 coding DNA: TGCGCCAGCAGCTTGGCGGTAGGGGGGGTCACAGATACGCAGTATTTT.